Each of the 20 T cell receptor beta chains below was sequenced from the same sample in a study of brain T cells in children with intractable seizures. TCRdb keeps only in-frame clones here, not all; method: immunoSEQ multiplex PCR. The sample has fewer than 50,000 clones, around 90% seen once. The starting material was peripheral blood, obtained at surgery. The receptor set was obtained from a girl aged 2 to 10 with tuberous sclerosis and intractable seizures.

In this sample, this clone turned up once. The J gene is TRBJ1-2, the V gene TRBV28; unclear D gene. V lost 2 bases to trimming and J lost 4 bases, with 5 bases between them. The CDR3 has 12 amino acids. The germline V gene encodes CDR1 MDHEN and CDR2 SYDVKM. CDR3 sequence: CASSLRLYGYTF. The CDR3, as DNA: TGTGCCAGCAGTTTACGCCTCTATGGCTACACCTTC.

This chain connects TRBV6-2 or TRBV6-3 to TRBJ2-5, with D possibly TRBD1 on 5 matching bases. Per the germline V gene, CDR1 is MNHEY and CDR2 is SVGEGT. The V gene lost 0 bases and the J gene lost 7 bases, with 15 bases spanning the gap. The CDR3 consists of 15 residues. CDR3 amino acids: CASSYSSQGKVTQYF. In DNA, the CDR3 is TGTGCCAGCAGTTACTCCTCCCAGGGAAAGGTGACCCAGTACTTC.

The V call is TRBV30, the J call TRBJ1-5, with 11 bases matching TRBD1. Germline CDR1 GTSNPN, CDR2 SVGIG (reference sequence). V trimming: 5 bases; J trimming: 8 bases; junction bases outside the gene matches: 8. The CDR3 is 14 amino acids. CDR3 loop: CAWAPGQGEEPQHF. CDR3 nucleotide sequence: TGTGCCTGGGCACCGGGACAGGGGGAAGAGCCCCAGCATTTT. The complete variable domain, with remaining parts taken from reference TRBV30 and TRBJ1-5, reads SQTIHQWPATLVQPVGSPLSLECTVEGTSNPNLYWYRQAAGRGLQLLFYSVGIGQISSEVPQNLSASRPQDRQFILSSKKLLLSDSGFYLCAWAPGQGEEPQHFGDGTRLSIL.

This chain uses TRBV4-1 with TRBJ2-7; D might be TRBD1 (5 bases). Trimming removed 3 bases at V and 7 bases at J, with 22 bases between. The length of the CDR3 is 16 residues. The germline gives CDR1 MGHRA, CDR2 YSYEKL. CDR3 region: CASSHRVRQSSEEQYF. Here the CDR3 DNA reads TGCGCCAGCAGCCACAGGGTTAGACAGTCCTCTGAAGAGCAGTACTTC.

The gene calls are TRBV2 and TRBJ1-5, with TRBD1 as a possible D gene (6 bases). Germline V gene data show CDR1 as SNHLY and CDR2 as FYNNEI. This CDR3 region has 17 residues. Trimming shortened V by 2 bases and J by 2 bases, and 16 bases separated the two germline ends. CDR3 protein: CASSELGHDSGNQPQHF. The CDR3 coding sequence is TGTGCCAGCAGTGAACTGGGACACGATTCTGGCAATCAGCCCCAGCATTTT.

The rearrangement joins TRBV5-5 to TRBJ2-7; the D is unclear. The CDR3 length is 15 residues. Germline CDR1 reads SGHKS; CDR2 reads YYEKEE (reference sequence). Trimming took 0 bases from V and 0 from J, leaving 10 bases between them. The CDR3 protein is CASSLGFKSSYEQYV. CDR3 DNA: TGTGCCAGCAGCTTGGGTTTCAAAAGCTCCTACGAGCAGTACGTC.

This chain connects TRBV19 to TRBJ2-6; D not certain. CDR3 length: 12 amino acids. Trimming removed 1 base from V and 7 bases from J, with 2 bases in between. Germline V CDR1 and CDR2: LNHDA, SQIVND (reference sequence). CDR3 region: CASSIGANVLTF. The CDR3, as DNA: TGTGCCAGTAGTATAGGTGCCAACGTCCTGACTTTC.

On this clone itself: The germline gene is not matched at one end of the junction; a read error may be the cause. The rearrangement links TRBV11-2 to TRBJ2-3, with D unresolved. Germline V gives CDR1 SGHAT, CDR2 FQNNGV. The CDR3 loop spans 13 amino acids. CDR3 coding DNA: TGTGCCAGCAGCCCCCCCAGCATAGATACGCAGTATTTT. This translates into CASSPPSIDTQYF.

The CDR3 is CASSLRGLYQETQYF. In DNA form, the CDR3 reads TGCGCCAGCAGCTTAAGGGGACTGTACCAAGAGACCCAGTACTTC. The gene calls are TRBV5-1 and TRBJ2-5, with a possible D match to TRBD2 (6 bases). The CDR3 is made up of 15 amino acids. Trimming removed 2 bases from V and 0 bases from J, with 11 bases in between. Germline-derived CDR1 and CDR2 are SGHRS and YFSETQ.

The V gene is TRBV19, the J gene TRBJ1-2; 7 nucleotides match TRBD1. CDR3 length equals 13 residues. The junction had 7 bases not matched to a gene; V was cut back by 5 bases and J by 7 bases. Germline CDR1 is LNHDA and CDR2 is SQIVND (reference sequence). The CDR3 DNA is TGTGCCAGTAGTGGGGCAGGGGGAGTTGGCTACACCTTC. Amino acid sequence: CASSGAGGVGYTF. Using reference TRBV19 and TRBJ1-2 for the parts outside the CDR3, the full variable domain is DGGITQSPKYLFRKEGQNVTLSCEQNLNHDAMYWYRQDPGQGLRLIYYSQIVNDFQKGDIAEGYSVSREKKESFPLTVTSAQKNPTAFYLCASSGAGGVGYTFGSGTRLTVV.

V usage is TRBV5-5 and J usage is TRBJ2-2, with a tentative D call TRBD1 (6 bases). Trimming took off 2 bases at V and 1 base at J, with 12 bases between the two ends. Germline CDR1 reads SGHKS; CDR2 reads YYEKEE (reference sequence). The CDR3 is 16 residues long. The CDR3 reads CASSFPGDGNTGELFF. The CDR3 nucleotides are TGTGCCAGCAGCTTCCCAGGGGACGGGAACACCGGGGAGCTGTTTTTT.

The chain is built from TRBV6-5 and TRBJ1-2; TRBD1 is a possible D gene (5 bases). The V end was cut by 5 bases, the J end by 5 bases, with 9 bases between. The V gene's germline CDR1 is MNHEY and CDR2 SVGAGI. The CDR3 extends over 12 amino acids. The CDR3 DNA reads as TGTGCCAGCAGTAATCAGGGTTATGGCTACACCTTC. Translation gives CASSNQGYGYTF.

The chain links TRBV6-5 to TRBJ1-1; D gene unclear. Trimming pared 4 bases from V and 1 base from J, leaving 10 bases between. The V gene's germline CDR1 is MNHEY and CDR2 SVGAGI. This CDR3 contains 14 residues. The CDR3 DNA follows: TGTGCCAGCAGTTTAGCCCAGGCGAACACTGAAGCTTTCTTT. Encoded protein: CASSLAQANTEAFF.

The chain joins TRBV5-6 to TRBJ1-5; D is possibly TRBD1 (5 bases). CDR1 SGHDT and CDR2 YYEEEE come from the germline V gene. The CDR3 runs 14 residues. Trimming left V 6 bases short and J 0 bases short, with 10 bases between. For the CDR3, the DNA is TGTGCCAGCACCAAGGGGAATAGCAATCAGCCCCAGCATTTT. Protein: CASTKGNSNQPQHF.

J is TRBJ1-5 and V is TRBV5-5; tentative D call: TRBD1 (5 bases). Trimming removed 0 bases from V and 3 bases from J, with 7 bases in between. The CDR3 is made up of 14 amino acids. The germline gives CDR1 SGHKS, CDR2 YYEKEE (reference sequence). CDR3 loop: CASSLGQFNQPQHF. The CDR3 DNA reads TGTGCCAGCAGCTTGGGACAGTTCAATCAGCCCCAGCATTTT.

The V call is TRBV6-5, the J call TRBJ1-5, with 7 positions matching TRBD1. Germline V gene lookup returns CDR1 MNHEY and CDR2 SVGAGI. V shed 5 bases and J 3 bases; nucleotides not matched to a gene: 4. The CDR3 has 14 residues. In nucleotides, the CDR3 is TGTGCCAGCAGTAGACAGGGTTACAATCAGCCCCAGCATTTT. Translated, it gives CASSRQGYNQPQHF.

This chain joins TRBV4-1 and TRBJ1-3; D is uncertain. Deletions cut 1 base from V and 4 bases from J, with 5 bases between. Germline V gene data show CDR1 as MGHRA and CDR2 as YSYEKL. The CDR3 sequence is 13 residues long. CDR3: CASSQAGGNTIYF. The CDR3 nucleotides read TGCGCCAGCAGCCAAGCCGGAGGAAACACCATATATTTT.

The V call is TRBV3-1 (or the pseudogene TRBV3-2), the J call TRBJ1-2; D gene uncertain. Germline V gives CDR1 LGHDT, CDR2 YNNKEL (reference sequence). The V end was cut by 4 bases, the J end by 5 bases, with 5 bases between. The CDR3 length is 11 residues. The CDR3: CASSRAYGYTF. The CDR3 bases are TGTGCCAGCAGCCGGGCGTATGGCTACACCTTC.

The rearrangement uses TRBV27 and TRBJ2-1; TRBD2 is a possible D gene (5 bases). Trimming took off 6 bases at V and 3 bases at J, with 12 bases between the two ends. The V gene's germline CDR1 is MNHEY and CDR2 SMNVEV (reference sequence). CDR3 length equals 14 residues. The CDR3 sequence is CASSRWEFYNEQFF. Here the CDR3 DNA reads TGTGCCAGCAGCCGGTGGGAGTTCTACAATGAGCAGTTCTTC.

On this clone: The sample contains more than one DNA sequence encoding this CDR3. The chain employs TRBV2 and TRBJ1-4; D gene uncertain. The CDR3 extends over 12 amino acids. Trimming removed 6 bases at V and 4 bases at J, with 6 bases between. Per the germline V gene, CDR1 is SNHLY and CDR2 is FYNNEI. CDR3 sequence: CASRRLNEKLFF. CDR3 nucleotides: TGTGCCAGCAGACGGCTTAATGAAAAACTGTTTTTT.